Shown below are 27 T cell receptor beta chains from a single sample sequenced in a study of T cells in Graves' hyperthyroidism and ophthalmopathy. It was RNA transcripts that yielded the amplified TCR beta CDR3 regions. HTBI primers were used for first-round RT-PCR of the TCR CDR3. MiXCR was run by TCRdb on the multiplex PCR reads, yielding one entry per CDR3 protein. The sample has about 600,000 distinct CDR3 sequences, approximately 15% seen once. The specimen was blood. The receptors were gathered from a woman aged 40 to 50 with Graves' ophthalmopathy.

The sample holds a few counts of this clonotype. This chain uses TRBV5-1 with TRBJ1-2, with 9 bases identical to TRBD1. After removal of 4 bases from V and 4 bases from J, the junction contained 17 bases not matched to a gene. Germline lookup yields CDR1 SGHRS and CDR2 YFSETQ. This CDR3 spans 18 amino acids. The CDR3 nucleotides are TGCGCCAGCAGCCAATCACCGGGACAGGGCTCCAACGCCTATGGCTACACCTTC. It encodes CASSQSPGQGSNAYGYTF.

This clonotype was seen at least ten times. The genes are TRBV28 and TRBJ2-5, with 11 nucleotides matching TRBD2. The CDR3 contains 17 residues. Trimming removed 5 bases from V and 5 bases from J; junction bases left unmatched: 13. Germline V lookup: CDR1 MDHEN, CDR2 SYDVKM. The CDR3 region is CASSPIHSGLAGETQYF. The CDR3 nucleotides read TGTGCCAGCAGTCCTATTCACTCTGGACTAGCGGGCGAGACCCAGTACTTC.

The rearrangement links TRBV2 to TRBJ1-2; 7 bases fit TRBD1. V gave up 6 bases and J gave up 0 bases; unmatched junction bases: 7. The V gene's germline CDR1 is SNHLY and CDR2 FYNNEI. There are 15 residues in the CDR3. The DNA of the CDR3 is TGTGCCAGCAGCCCCCGACAGGGTACTAACTATGGCTACACCTTC. Translating it yields CASSPRQGTNYGYTF.

The chain employs TRBV6-6 and TRBJ2-4; possibly TRBD2 for D (5 bases). Trimming took off 0 bases at V and 7 bases at J, with 7 bases between the two ends. This CDR3 comprises 13 residues. Per the germline V gene, CDR1 is MNHNY and CDR2 is SVGAGI (reference sequence). CDR3: CASSYSRDNIQYF. The CDR3 DNA follows: TGTGCCAGCAGTTACTCGAGGGATAACATTCAGTACTTC.

V is TRBV6-5 and J is TRBJ1-5; 7 bases line up with TRBD1. Trimming cost V 2 bases and J 5 bases; bases outside gene matches: 3. In germline, CDR1 is MNHEY, CDR2 SVGAGI. This CDR3 region has 14 residues. The DNA of the CDR3 is TGTGCCAGCAGTTACGGACAGGTCGATCAGCCCCAGCATTTT. Amino acids: CASSYGQVDQPQHF.

The chain uses TRBV5-1 and TRBJ2-7, with a tentative D call TRBD1 (6 bases). This CDR3 comprises 15 residues. V was trimmed by 0 bases and J by 10 bases, leaving 20 bases between them. CDR1 SGHRS and CDR2 YFSETQ come from the germline V gene. CDR3 sequence: CASSLAGATSGEQYF. CDR3 DNA: TGCGCCAGCAGCTTGGCAGGGGCGACGTCGGGTGAACAGTACTTC.

This rearrangement joins TRBV12-3 or TRBV12-4 to TRBJ2-4, with D uncertain. This CDR3 contains 11 residues. The germline V and J ends were trimmed by 7 bases and 6 bases, with 7 bases remaining between them. The CDR3 DNA follows: TGTGCCAGCACCTCCGGAAACATTCAGTACTTC. Its protein is CASTSGNIQYF.

V and J are TRBV7-2 and TRBJ2-7; possible D gene TRBD2, 5 bases. CDR3 length equals 14 residues. V was cut by 4 bases and J by 1 base, with 11 bases left in between. Germline V gives CDR1 SGHTA, CDR2 FQGNSA. CDR3 sequence (DNA): TGTGCCAGCAGCTACAAGCGGAGGTCCTACGAGCAGTACTTC. Protein product: CASSYKRRSYEQYF. The full variable domain, rest sourced from reference TRBV7-2 and TRBJ2-7, is GAGVSQSPSNKVTEKGKDVELRCDPISGHTALYWYRQSLGQGLEFLIYFQGNSAPDKSGLPSDRFSAERTGGSVSTLTIQRTQQEDSAVYLCASSYKRRSYEQYFGPGTRLTVT.

This clonotype was picked up a small number of times. The chain combines TRBV6-1 with TRBJ2-1; TRBD2 matches at 10 bases. Per germline, CDR1 MNHNS and CDR2 SASEGT. CDR3 length: 14 amino acids. The V segment lost 8 bases and the J segment 7 bases; nucleotides outside the gene matches: 8. In DNA, the CDR3 is TGTGCCAGCGACAGTACTAGCGGGAATAATGAGCAGTTCTTC. Residues: CASDSTSGNNEQFF.

CDR3 DNA sequence: TGCAGTGCTTGGAGCGGGAGGGGAAACTACAATGAGCAGTTCTTC. It translates to CSAWSGRGNYNEQFF. The chain has TRBV20-1 and TRBJ2-1, with 10 bases identical to TRBD2. Trimming cost V 5 bases and J 3 bases; bases outside gene matches: 7. This CDR3 contains 15 residues. The germline gives CDR1 DFQATT, CDR2 SNEGSKA (reference sequence).

The V gene is TRBV7-9, the J gene TRBJ2-1; perhaps TRBD1 as D (5 bases). The CDR3 consists of 14 residues. Germline CDR1 is SEHNR and CDR2 is FQNEAQ (reference sequence). V shed 6 bases and J shed 10 bases, with 19 bases lying between them. CDR3 protein: CASSLTGWVGEQFF. In DNA form, the CDR3 reads TGTGCCAGCAGTCTTACAGGATGGGTAGGCGAGCAGTTCTTC.

This clonotype has ten or more counts. The chain recombines TRBV11-2 with TRBJ1-2, with a tentative D call TRBD1 (5 bases). The CDR3 loop spans 19 amino acids. Per germline, CDR1 SGHAT and CDR2 FQNNGV. Trimming cost V 1 base and J 1 base, with 22 bases left between them. CDR3 in DNA: TGTGCCAGCAGCTTAGTGAACAGGTTTCTGAATCGGGATAACTATGGCTACACCTTC. Encoded protein: CASSLVNRFLNRDNYGYTF. The variable domain in full, with the rest retrieved from reference TRBV11-2 and TRBJ1-2, is EAGVAQSPRYKIIEKRQSVAFWCNPISGHATLYWYQQILGQGPKLLIQFQNNGVVDDSQLPKDRFSAERLKGVDSTLKIQPAKLEDSAVYLCASSLVNRFLNRDNYGYTFGSGTRLTVV.

This clonotype occurred many times. The chain has TRBV7-3 and TRBJ2-5; 11 positions agree with TRBD1. V lost 5 bases, J lost 7 bases, and 6 bases stayed unmatched. This CDR3 contains 14 residues. CDR1 and CDR2 (germline): SGHTA, FQGTGA. CDR3 loop: CASSPRGTGGTQYF. DNA for the CDR3: TGTGCCAGCAGCCCCCGCGGGACAGGGGGGACCCAGTACTTC.

This clonotype was recorded a few times. The chain combines TRBV28 with TRBJ1-2, with a weak D call TRBD1 (5 bases). CDR1 is MDHEN, CDR2 SYDVKM, per germline. V lost 6 bases to trimming and J lost 13 bases, with 24 bases between them. CDR3 length: 14 residues. The CDR3 reads CASRPPTGGGSCTF. The CDR3 DNA follows: TGTGCCAGCAGGCCCCCAACAGGCGGTGGCAGTTGCACCTTC.

This clonotype was found once. This sequence joins TRBV13 and TRBJ1-3, with D possibly matching TRBD1 (5 bases). The CDR3 runs to 16 residues. Per the germline V gene, CDR1 is PRHDT and CDR2 is FYEKMQ (reference sequence). Trimming pared 4 bases from V and 2 bases from J, leaving 15 bases between. CDR3 residues: CASSSIRQGTGNTIYF. In nucleotides, the CDR3 is TGTGCCAGCAGCTCCATACGTCAGGGAACTGGAAACACCATATATTTT.

The chain employs TRBV5-1 and TRBJ2-1; maybe TRBD2 (7 bases). The CDR3 totals 14 residues. Trimming took 5 bases from V and 5 from J, leaving 14 bases between them. Per germline, CDR1 SGHRS and CDR2 YFSETQ. CDR3 sequence: CASRSGGANNEQFF. CDR3 coding DNA: TGCGCCAGCAGAAGTGGGGGGGCAAACAATGAGCAGTTCTTC.

V gene TRBV11-2 combines with J gene TRBJ2-3; 10 nucleotides line up with TRBD1. V lost 6 bases and J lost 2; bases outside the gene matches: 14. CDR1 and CDR2 (germline): SGHAT, FQNNGV. The CDR3 is 18 residues long. The CDR3 DNA follows: TGTGCCAGCAGACCCGCGTTCCCGGGACAGGGGCTCACAGATACGCAGTATTTT. Its translation is CASRPAFPGQGLTDTQYF.

The sample holds a few counts of this clonotype. The chain recombines TRBV19 with TRBJ2-2, with TRBD1 matching over 10 bases. This CDR3 comprises 15 residues. Looked up from germline, CDR1 is LNHDA and CDR2 is SQIVND (reference sequence). V lost 5 bases and J lost 9; bases outside the gene matches: 9. For the CDR3, the DNA is TGTGCCAGTAGTGCCGGGACAGGGGCGTTATGGGAGCTGTTTTTT. Translation: CASSAGTGALWELFF.

This clonotype was detected ten times or more. This chain connects TRBV18 to TRBJ1-6; unclear D gene. Per the germline V gene, CDR1 is KGHSH and CDR2 is LQKENI. The CDR3 covers 15 residues. The V end lost 6 bases, the J end lost 2 bases, and 11 bases lay between the germline ends. The CDR3 DNA reads as TGTGCCAGCTCGCCAGGACGGGCCTATAATTCACCCCTCCACTTT. Residues: CASSPGRAYNSPLHF.

This clonotype was seen ten or more times. The chain recombines TRBV12-3 or TRBV12-4 with TRBJ2-1; D uncertain. V was trimmed by 6 bases and J by 0 bases, leaving 18 bases between them. The CDR3 has 17 amino acids. CDR3 coding DNA: TGTGCCAGCAGCCCCCTCGACCCCCCTCGCTCCTACAATGAGCAGTTCTTC. Translating it yields CASSPLDPPRSYNEQFF.

This clonotype was observed many times. The chain employs TRBV15 and TRBJ2-7; 7 bases are shared with TRBD1. The CDR3 runs 14 residues. Germline trimming cut 0 bases from V and 5 bases from J; bases unmatched to any gene: 4. Germline V gives CDR1 LNHNV, CDR2 YYDKDF (reference sequence). CDR3: CATSRDRQGDEQYF. In DNA form, the CDR3 reads TGTGCCACCAGCAGAGATAGGCAGGGGGACGAGCAGTACTTC.

The J gene is TRBJ1-1, the V gene TRBV9; D is undetermined. V shed 3 bases and J shed 5 bases, with 8 bases lying between them. This CDR3 region has 12 residues. Per the germline V gene, CDR1 is SGDLS and CDR2 is YYNGEE. This chain's CDR3 is CASSGFGTEAFF. The CDR3 bases are TGTGCCAGCAGCGGGTTCGGGACTGAAGCTTTCTTT.

This clonotype was seen many times. The junction departs from the called germline gene at one end, perhaps through a read error. The chain joins TRBV2 to TRBJ1-1, with 7 bases aligning to TRBD1. The CDR3 is 14 residues long. Germline lookup yields CDR1 SNHLY and CDR2 FYNNEI. The CDR3 DNA follows: TGTGCCAGCAGTCAAGCCGGGACAGCCCGTGAAGCTTTCTTT. Translating it yields CASSQAGTAREAFF.

The CDR3 DNA reads as TGTGCCAGTAGTCCGCTCCAGGGTCTGGGTCAGCCCCAGCATTTT. Translating it yields CASSPLQGLGQPQHF. The rearrangement joins TRBV19 to TRBJ1-5, with D possibly TRBD1 on 5 matching bases. The germline V and J ends were trimmed by 5 bases and 6 bases, with 17 bases remaining between them. Germline loops: CDR1 LNHDA, CDR2 SQIVND (reference sequence). The CDR3 is 15 amino acids.

This clonotype was detected ten times or more. The chain combines TRBV6-5 with TRBJ1-1, with TRBD1 as a possible D gene (5 bases). CDR1 and CDR2 (germline): MNHEY, SVGAGI. This CDR3 contains 16 residues. Trimming left V 0 bases short and J 0 bases short, with 11 bases between. The CDR3 sequence: CASSYSPRTMNTEAFF. The CDR3 region has the DNA TGTGCCAGCAGTTACTCCCCACGGACAATGAACACTGAAGCTTTCTTT.

For this clonotype: A much larger clone lies one base from this, so it may be a read error. The gene calls are TRBV4-1 and TRBJ1-4, with D maybe TRBD1 (6 bases). From germline, CDR1 is MGHRA and CDR2 YSYEKL. With 1 base removed from V and 6 bases from J, the gap between germline ends came to 15 bases. This CDR3 comprises 16 residues. The CDR3 loop is CASSQGKKGEDEKLFF. CDR3 in DNA: TGCGCCAGCAGCCAAGGGAAAAAGGGGGAGGATGAAAAACTGTTTTTT.

This clonotype was recorded many times. The chain employs TRBV12-3 or TRBV12-4 and TRBJ2-7, with D perhaps TRBD2 (6 bases). The V and J ends lost 1 base and 0 bases respectively, with 10 bases between them. There are 15 residues in the CDR3. CDR3 sequence (DNA): TGTGCCAGCAGTTTAGGTGCGGGGCACTCCTACGAGCAGTACTTC. Encoded protein: CASSLGAGHSYEQYF.